This TCR beta chain originates from a study of blood T cells in healthy people across ages. Study in general: Template switching picked up about one barcoded beta molecule for each two T cells.

This clonotype was found once. Its antigen remains unidentified. The CDR3 consists of 15 residues. In germline, CDR1 is MDHEN, CDR2 SYDVKM. Trimming took off 6 bases at V and 2 bases at J, with 14 bases between the two ends. A sample-barcoded 5' primer and a J-beta primer mix were used in a second PCR of roughly 7 to 12 cycles. A template-switch adaptor containing 12 random nucleotides labeled each cDNA molecule. CDR3-containing paired-end reads numbered at least 2.5 million in each sample. TCRdb ran MiXCR on the 5' RACE reads and lists one entry per CDR3 protein. The sample consists of over a million distinct CDR3 sequences, less than 50% of them appearing once. General study points: A strong correlation was seen between TCR beta diversity and naive T cell percentage.

The TCR sequence derives from an older woman in good health. What was sequenced was blood. The chain joins TRBV28 to TRBJ2-1; D may be TRBD2 (5 bases). CDR3 region: CASSIGSAAYNEQFF. The CDR3 coding sequence is TGTGCCAGCAGCATAGGGAGCGCAGCCTACAATGAGCAGTTCTTC.